These T cell receptor beta chains were read from a single sample in a study of T cell responses to AZD1222 COVID-19 vaccine. The method was immunoSEQ multiplex PCR; TCRdb's version includes in-frame clones alone and lacks a portion of them. This sample has about 150,000 clones; 80% to 90% occur once, and the top ten carry under 8%. Sequenced here: peripheral blood, sampled after recovery from COVID-19. The receptors were gathered from an adult who had recovered from COVID-19. CDR3s include the opening cysteine and the closing phenylalanine or tryptophan. A D gene is named only where the DNA matches it firmly. Part of the rows lack a size; the others show once, few, many or a class for expanded clones.

>NA|TRBV7-9|NA|TRBJ1-4
CASSLPTGTNEKLFF
TGTGCCAGCAGCCTCCCGACAGGCACTAATGAAAAACTGTTTTTT
>NA|TRBV7-8|NA|TRBJ1-2
CASSSGGANYGYTF
TGTGCCAGCAGTTCGGGCGGAGCTAACTATGGCTACACCTTC
>NA|TRBV5-1|NA|TRBJ2-2
CASSLGTNTGELFF
TGCGCCAGCAGCTTGGGAACGAACACCGGGGAGCTGTTTTTT
>NA|TRBV5-6|once|TRBJ2-7
CASSSSLSGEQYF
TGTGCCAGCAGCTCATCCTTATCCGGCGAGCAGTACTTC
>TRBD1|TRBV5-1|NA|TRBJ2-7
CASREGQGAYEQYF
TGCGCCAGCAGGGAGGGACAGGGGGCTTACGAGCAGTACTTC
>NA|TRBV12-3/TRBV12-4|NA|TRBJ1-1
CASSFEISEAFF
TGTGCCAGCAGTTTTGAAATTTCTGAAGCTTTCTTT
>TRBD1|TRBV6-5|NA|TRBJ1-2
CASSRQGASGYTF
TGTGCCAGCAGCCGACAGGGGGCCTCCGGCTACACCTTC
>TRBD1|TRBV6-5|NA|TRBJ2-7
CASRRQGFESYEQYF
TGTGCCAGCAGAAGACAGGGGTTCGAGTCCTACGAGCAGTACTTC
>NA|TRBV6-2/TRBV6-3|NA|TRBJ2-1
CASSYSWDPPYNEQFF
TGTGCCAGCAGTTACTCGTGGGATCCCCCCTACAATGAGCAGTTCTTC
>NA|TRBV7-3|NA|TRBJ1-5
CASSPGPGQPQHF
TGTGCCAGCAGCCCCGGACCGGGTCAGCCCCAGCATTTT
>NA|TRBV5-5|NA|TRBJ1-1
CASSSVWPNTEAFF
TGTGCCAGCAGCTCGGTGTGGCCGAACACTGAAGCTTTCTTT
>NA|TRBV5-5|NA|TRBJ1-1
CASSRGRTMNTEAFF
TGTGCCAGCAGCCGCGGACGTACAATGAACACTGAAGCTTTCTTT
>NA|TRBV5-6|NA|TRBJ1-3
CASSLVGESLTGNTIYF
TGTGCCAGCAGCTTGGTCGGGGAATCATTGACTGGAAACACCATATATTTT
>NA|TRBV5-1|NA|TRBJ2-7
CASSLVGGATHEQYF
TGCGCCAGCAGCTTGGTTGGGGGGGCAACCCACGAGCAGTACTTC
>NA|TRBV12-1|once|TRBJ2-3
CASILNGAQYF
TGTGCCAGCATCTTAAACGGGGCGCAGTATTTT
>NA|TRBV3-1/TRBV3-2|NA|TRBJ1-2
CASSAAGGYTF
TGTGCCAGCAGCGCAGCTGGTGGCTACACCTTC
>TRBD1|TRBV19|NA|TRBJ2-7
CASSIEGTGNEQYF
TGTGCCAGTAGTATAGAAGGGACAGGGAACGAGCAGTACTTC
>NA|TRBV19|NA|TRBJ1-6
CASSGRDYSPLHF
TGTGCCAGTAGTGGGCGGGATTATTCACCCCTCCACTTT
>NA|TRBV10-2|NA|TRBJ2-7
CASGHGGSNSYEQYF
TGCGCCAGCGGACATGGTGGGAGCAACTCCTACGAGCAGTACTTC
>NA|TRBV7-9|NA|TRBJ2-3
CASSWPGTSSTDTQYF
TGTGCCAGCAGCTGGCCGGGGACATCAAGCACAGATACGCAGTATTTT
>NA|TRBV9|NA|TRBJ2-7
CASSAQVRSYEQYF
TGTGCCAGCAGCGCACAAGTTAGATCCTACGAGCAGTACTTC
>NA|TRBV11-1|NA|TRBJ2-2
CASSPLGWNTGELFF
TGTGCCAGCAGCCCCCTTGGGTGGAACACCGGGGAGCTGTTTTTT
>NA|TRBV5-5|NA|TRBJ1-4
CASAPRFGGGKKLFF
TGTGCCAGCGCCCCCAGGTTTGGAGGGGGGAAAAAACTGTTTTTT
>NA|TRBV6-5|NA|TRBJ2-7
CAWGIIGEQYF
TGTGCCTGGGGGATTATCGGGGAGCAGTACTTC
>TRBD1|TRBV3-1/TRBV3-2|NA|TRBJ2-7
CASSPHRGTSYEQYF
TGTGCCAGCAGCCCCCACAGGGGGACGTCCTACGAGCAGTACTTC
>NA|TRBV5-1|NA|TRBJ2-5
CASSLGREKETQYF
TGCGCCAGCAGCTTGGGCAGGGAGAAAGAGACCCAGTACTTC
>NA|TRBV28|NA|TRBJ2-5
CASSLPSVSLRHEQETQYF
TGTGCCAGCAGTTTACCCTCCGTTTCTTTGCGTCACGAACAAGAGACCCAGTACTTC
>NA|TRBV2|NA|TRBJ2-7
CASRRGRASGYEQYF
TGTGCCAGCAGGAGGGGGAGGGCTTCAGGGTACGAGCAGTACTTC
>TRBD1|TRBV5-8|NA|TRBJ1-1
CASSIPGGKAFF
TGTGCCAGCAGTATTCCAGGGGGTAAAGCTTTCTTT
>NA|TRBV3-1/TRBV3-2|NA|TRBJ2-7
CASSQDPGMSPSSYEQYF
TGTGCCAGCAGCCAAGATCCCGGGATGAGCCCGAGCTCCTACGAGCAGTACTTC
>TRBD2|TRBV5-1|few|TRBJ2-1
CASSLGGLAGGNEQFF
TGCGCCAGCAGCTTGGGGGGGCTAGCGGGAGGGAATGAGCAGTTCTTC
>TRBD1|TRBV19|NA|TRBJ2-4
CASSRGQGSVRNIQYF
TGTGCCAGTAGTAGAGGACAGGGGAGTGTTAGAAACATTCAGTACTTC
>TRBD1|TRBV19|NA|TRBJ1-5
CASSFSGTANQPQHF
TGTGCCAGTAGTTTCTCCGGGACAGCAAATCAGCCCCAGCATTTT
>NA|TRBV9|NA|TRBJ2-7
CASSGQGWDEQYF
TGTGCCAGCAGCGGGCAGGGTTGGGACGAGCAGTACTTC
>NA|TRBV19|NA|TRBJ1-2
CASSIAGAGRLNYGYTF
TGTGCCAGTAGTATAGCGGGTGCAGGACGCCTTAACTATGGCTACACCTTC
>NA|TRBV18|few|TRBJ2-7
CASSLRQLYEQYF
TGTGCCAGCTCACTGCGGCAGCTCTACGAGCAGTACTTC
>NA|TRBV9|NA|TRBJ2-2
CASSVMVNTGELFF
TGTGCCAGCAGCGTGATGGTGAACACCGGGGAGCTGTTTTTT
>TRBD1|TRBV7-2|NA|TRBJ1-2
CASSIDQGALYGYTF
TGTGCCAGCAGCATTGACCAGGGGGCACTCTATGGCTACACCTTC
>TRBD2|TRBV2|once|TRBJ2-1
CASRRAGAISYNEQFF
TGTGCCAGCAGACGAGCGGGAGCGATCTCCTACAATGAGCAGTTCTTC
>NA|TRBV4-1|NA|TRBJ1-2
CASSQDHSLYGYTF
TGCGCCAGCAGCCAAGATCACAGCCTGTATGGCTACACCTTC
>TRBD1|TRBV18|NA|TRBJ1-5
CASSPRDRGYDQPQHF
TGTGCCAGCTCACCACGTGACAGGGGATATGATCAGCCCCAGCATTTT
>TRBD1|TRBV27|NA|TRBJ2-1
CASSPLTGTGPDNEQFF
TGTGCCAGCTCTCCCCTGACCGGGACAGGGCCCGACAATGAGCAGTTCTTC
>NA|TRBV2|NA|TRBJ1-1
CASSETADEAFF
TGTGCCAGCAGTGAGACAGCTGATGAAGCTTTCTTT
>TRBD2|TRBV29-1|NA|TRBJ2-3
CSVGLAGADTQYF
TGCAGCGTTGGGCTAGCGGGGGCAGATACGCAGTATTTT
>NA|TRBV25-1|NA|TRBJ1-6
CASSVDPIASPLHF
TGTGCCAGCAGTGTGGACCCTATCGCCTCACCCCTCCACTTT
>TRBD2|TRBV3-1/TRBV3-2|NA|TRBJ2-5
CASSHLAGVSQETQYF
TGTGCCAGCAGCCACCTAGCGGGGGTTAGCCAAGAGACCCAGTACTTC
>NA|TRBV9|NA|TRBJ1-1
CASSVLGAGNTEAFF
TGTGCCAGCAGCGTGCTTGGAGCAGGGAACACTGAAGCTTTCTTT
>NA|TRBV27|NA|TRBJ2-1
CASSSKTGEQFF
TGTGCCAGCAGTTCCAAGACTGGTGAGCAGTTCTTC
>NA|TRBV7-3|NA|TRBJ2-2
CASSLDSTGELFF
TGTGCCAGCTCCTTAGACAGCACCGGGGAGCTGTTTTTT
>NA|TRBV4-1|NA|TRBJ2-7
CAKDKEGEPISYEQYF
TGCGCCAAAGACAAGGAGGGGGAGCCAATCTCCTACGAGCAGTACTTC
>TRBD1|TRBV10-3|NA|TRBJ2-7
CATLTGTGVFEQYF
TGTGCCACCCTTACCGGGACAGGGGTTTTCGAGCAGTACTTC
>NA|TRBV7-2|NA|TRBJ2-6
CASSPRPGDSGANVLTF
TGTGCCAGCAGCCCCCGCCCCGGGGATTCCGGGGCCAACGTCCTGACTTTC
>TRBD1|TRBV5-6|NA|TRBJ1-1
CASSMGDRGERTEAFF
TGTGCCAGCAGCATGGGGGACAGGGGTGAACGAACTGAAGCTTTCTTT
>TRBD2|TRBV14|few|TRBJ2-5
CASSPSRGLAETQYF
TGTGCCAGCAGCCCGAGTAGGGGACTAGCGGAGACCCAGTACTTC
>NA|TRBV5-1|NA|TRBJ2-5
CASGPGAIGETQYF
TGCGCCAGCGGGCCAGGGGCGATTGGGGAGACCCAGTACTTC